The 22 T cell receptor beta chains reported below all come from one sample, sequenced in a study of chronic HIV infection and antiretroviral therapy. TCRdb re-derived calls from the 5' RACE reads in MiXCR, one entry per CDR3 protein. The profile shows 45,000 to 60,000 distinct CDR3 sequences, 15% to 20% of them singletons. Specimen: peripheral blood. These receptors came from an adult who had HIV and had not received antiretroviral therapy, or was an uninfected healthy control (not recorded which).

Only a few counts were recorded for this clonotype. The chain links TRBV5-1 to TRBJ2-7; D gene unclear. Looked up from germline, CDR1 is SGHRS and CDR2 is YFSETQ. This CDR3 is 14 amino acids long. Trimming took off 7 bases at V and 1 base at J, with 15 bases between the two ends. CDR3 sequence (DNA): TGCGCCAGCTCCGACGGCGGAGTGTCCTACGAGCAGTACTTC. Translation gives CASSDGGVSYEQYF.

The CDR3 nucleotides are TGCAGTGCTAAACAGGGAGTTGGTAATTCACCCCTCCACTTT. This encodes CSAKQGVGNSPLHF. This chain uses TRBV20-1 with TRBJ1-6; D may be TRBD1 (6 bases). This CDR3 is 14 amino acids long. V was pared by 4 bases and J by 6 bases, with 13 bases between. The germline V gene has CDR1 DFQATT and CDR2 SNEGSKA (reference sequence).

The rearrangement links TRBV28 to TRBJ1-1; the match to TRBD1 covers 8 bases. Trimming at V came to 6 bases and at J to 1 base, leaving 7 bases not matched to a gene. CDR1 MDHEN and CDR2 SYDVKM come from the germline V gene. The CDR3 spans 15 residues. CDR3 amino acids: CASRSSGGANTEAFF. The CDR3 DNA reads as TGTGCCAGCAGGTCCTCAGGGGGCGCGAACACTGAAGCTTTCTTT.

A few counts support this clonotype. J is TRBJ1-2 and V is TRBV18; the D is unclear. Germline V lookup: CDR1 KGHSH, CDR2 LQKENI. V gave up 6 bases and J gave up 5 bases, with 19 bases separating them. The length of the CDR3 is 15 residues. The CDR3 coding sequence is TGTGCCAGCTCCTTACTTCCGGTGACGGATTATGGCTACACCTTC. It yields the protein CASSLLPVTDYGYTF.

There are a few counts of this clonotype. This chain joins TRBV3-1 and TRBJ2-1; D gene uncertain. The germline V and J ends were trimmed by 4 bases and 0 bases, with 10 bases remaining between them. From germline, CDR1 is LGHDT and CDR2 YNNKEL (reference sequence). This CDR3 has 15 residues. CDR3 in DNA: TGTGCCAGCAGCCTAGATCCGAGCTCCTACAATGAGCAGTTCTTC. It is translated as CASSLDPSSYNEQFF.

This clonotype was counted only a few times. The chain is built from TRBV10-1 and TRBJ1-1; no clear D. The ends were cut back, 0 bases at V and 6 bases at J, with 11 bases in the middle. CDR1 is WNHNN, CDR2 SYGVQD, per germline (reference sequence). This CDR3 comprises 14 residues. CDR3 in DNA: TGCGCCAGCAGTGAGTCGCGGGGTGGCTCTGAAGCTTTCTTT. Translation: CASSESRGGSEAFF.

The table lists this clonotype with a few counts. V and J are TRBV10-3 and TRBJ1-1, with TRBD1 matching over 9 bases. With V trimmed by 6 bases and J by 3 bases, 5 bases remained unmatched. Germline CDR1 reads ENHRY; CDR2 reads SYGVKD. This CDR3 is 14 amino acids long. CDR3 nucleotides: TGTGCCATCAGCCGGACAGGGGAAGACACTGAAGCTTTCTTT. The encoded protein is CAISRTGEDTEAFF.

V usage is TRBV3-1 and J usage is TRBJ2-1, with 10 bases lining up with TRBD2. The CDR3 consists of 15 residues. Germline CDR1 LGHDT, CDR2 YNNKEL (reference sequence). The ends lost 6 bases at V and 7 bases at J; junction bases unmatched: 9. The CDR3 coding sequence is TGTGCCAGCAGGGGGCCGGTTAGCGGGAGGAATGAGCAGTTCTTC. This encodes CASRGPVSGRNEQFF.

The chain recombines TRBV10-3 with TRBJ1-1; TRBD1 aligns across 8 bases. V dropped 10 bases and J dropped 1; count of bases not matched to a gene: 5. The CDR3 contains 13 residues. Germline lookup yields CDR1 ENHRY and CDR2 SYGVKD. This chain's CDR3 is CATAGTGNTEAFF. CDR3 in DNA: TGTGCCACCGCCGGGACAGGGAACACTGAAGCTTTCTTT.

J is TRBJ1-1 and V is TRBV29-1; 7 positions agree with TRBD1. The V segment lost 1 base and the J segment 5 bases; nucleotides outside the gene matches: 7. The CDR3 runs 14 residues. Germline V CDR1 and CDR2: SQVTM, ANQGSEA. DNA of the CDR3: TGCAGCGTTGAAGGTACAGGGGCGTGGACTGAAGCTTTCTTT. Protein product: CSVEGTGAWTEAFF.

The chain joins TRBV29-1 to TRBJ2-1; 14 bases align to TRBD2. This CDR3 is built from 13 residues. Trimming took 4 bases from V and 9 from J; bases not matched to a gene: 2. CDR1 and CDR2 (germline): SQVTM, ANQGSEA. In DNA form, the CDR3 reads TGCAGCGTTGGTGGGACTAGCGGGGGTGAGCAGTTCTTC. Amino acids: CSVGGTSGGEQFF.

This chain links TRBV29-1 with TRBJ2-1; no reliable D call. CDR1 and CDR2 from the germline V gene are SQVTM and ANQGSEA. Trimming stripped 4 bases from V and 4 bases from J, with 5 bases between. The length of the CDR3 is 11 residues. This CDR3 is CSVAGYNEQFF. The CDR3 nucleotides read TGCAGCGTTGCCGGATACAATGAGCAGTTCTTC.

In its sample, this clonotype was seen a few times. The V and J genes are TRBV24-1 and TRBJ2-1; the match to TRBD1 covers 7 bases. Germline CDR1 is KGHDR and CDR2 is SFDVKD. The CDR3 is made up of 14 amino acids. Germline trimming cut 0 bases from V and 10 bases from J; bases unmatched to any gene: 5. The CDR3 loop reads CATSDLRQGQEQFF. The CDR3 nucleotides read TGTGCCACCAGTGATTTGCGACAGGGCCAAGAGCAGTTCTTC.

The chain is built from TRBV29-1 and TRBJ2-5; 7 nucleotides match TRBD1. This CDR3 has 13 amino acids. The germline gives CDR1 SQVTM, CDR2 ANQGSEA. The V gene end was trimmed by 6 bases and the J gene end by 4 bases; junction bases not matched to a gene: 8. CDR3 residues: CSVRQGPSETQYF. CDR3 in DNA: TGCAGCGTCAGACAGGGCCCTTCAGAGACCCAGTACTTC.

This chain uses TRBV28 with TRBJ2-7, with D unresolved. V was pared by 7 bases and J by 4 bases, with 20 bases between. CDR3 length: 15 residues. CDR1 MDHEN and CDR2 SYDVKM come from the germline V gene. As DNA, the CDR3 is TGTGCCAGCACCATTCACCGGGCCAGCCGATACGAGCAGTACTTC. Residues: CASTIHRASRYEQYF.

The rearrangement uses TRBV2 and TRBJ2-1; 14 bases fit TRBD2. Losses at the gene ends were 6 bases for V and 7 bases for J; bases not matched to a gene: 5. Germline V gene data show CDR1 as SNHLY and CDR2 as FYNNEI. The CDR3 sequence is 15 residues long. The DNA for the CDR3 is TGTGCCAGCAGACCCGGGACTAGCGGGGGAAATGAGCAGTTCTTC. Translating it yields CASRPGTSGGNEQFF.

The genes are TRBV27 and TRBJ2-3; 13 nucleotides agree with TRBD2. This CDR3 contains 18 residues. V shed 5 bases and J 1 base; nucleotides not matched to a gene: 9. Germline assignment: CDR1 MNHEY and CDR2 SMNVEV (reference sequence). The CDR3 loop reads CASSRGLAGASRTDTQYF. CDR3 coding DNA: TGTGCCAGCAGTCGAGGACTAGCGGGAGCCTCCCGCACAGATACGCAGTATTTT.

Many counts were recorded for this clonotype. V and J are TRBV20-1 and TRBJ2-1; D gene uncertain. The CDR3 contains 15 residues. Between the trimmed V and J ends, which lost 3 bases and 0 bases, there was a span of 12 bases. CDR1 DFQATT and CDR2 SNEGSKA come from the germline V gene (reference sequence). The CDR3 region has the DNA TGCAGTGCTAGCCCTCCGTCGAGCTCCTACAATGAGCAGTTCTTC. It encodes CSASPPSSSYNEQFF.

This clonotype was recorded a few times. The CDR3 DNA reads as TGTGCCAGCAGCTTAGTACATAGGAACACTGAAGCTTTCTTT. Translated, it gives CASSLVHRNTEAFF. This chain connects TRBV7-2 to TRBJ1-1; D gene uncertain. CDR1 and CDR2 from the germline V gene are SGHTA and FQGNSA. The CDR3 loop spans 14 amino acids. V was pared by 1 base and J by 1 base, with 7 bases between.

The V and J genes are TRBV9 and TRBJ2-3, with D hard to call. V dropped 4 bases and J dropped 2 bases, with 17 bases sitting between them. Germline lookup yields CDR1 SGDLS and CDR2 YYNGEE. The CDR3 covers 16 residues. CDR3 nucleotide sequence: TGTGCCAGCAGCCCTGAGCCTTATGCCCCCACAGATACGCAGTATTTT. Translation: CASSPEPYAPTDTQYF.

Written as DNA, the CDR3 is TGTGCCAGCAGTCCCCAAAGATCCGGGAGGGCTTGGGTTGAGCAGTTCTTC. It is translated as CASSPQRSGRAWVEQFF. The genes are TRBV28 and TRBJ2-1; TRBD2 matches at 8 bases. Germline V CDR1 and CDR2: MDHEN, SYDVKM. The CDR3 consists of 17 residues. The V and J ends lost 5 bases and 9 bases, in that order; junction bases with no gene match: 18.

V is TRBV6-5 and J is TRBJ1-4; unclear D gene. CDR1 and CDR2 (germline): MNHEY, SVGAGI. Trimming stripped 0 bases from V and 8 bases from J, with 4 bases between. The length of the CDR3 is 12 residues. The chain's CDR3 is CASSYSREKLFF. In nucleotides, the CDR3 is TGTGCCAGCAGTTACTCACGGGAAAAACTGTTTTTT.